This TCR beta chain was identified during a study of T cell responses to AZD1222 COVID-19 vaccine. About the study: The analysis combined second doses at about 4 or about 12 weeks.

Libraries were prepared by immunoSEQ multiplex PCR; TCRdb keeps only in-frame clonotypes and omits some of them. The table has 90,000 to 150,000 clones, less than 90% seen once. This CDR3 is built from 14 residues. Germline values: CDR1 MNHEY, CDR2 SMNVEV (reference sequence). Trimming removed 2 bases at V and 0 bases at J, with 5 bases between. The chain uses TRBV27 and TRBJ1-5; D is undetermined. This clonotype was sampled from an adult in good health. Here the sequenced sample was peripheral blood, taken on day 0 of AZD1222 vaccination. The CDR3: CASSLADSNQPQHF. The CDR3 DNA is TGTGCCAGCAGTTTAGCGGATAGCAATCAGCCCCAGCATTTT.